This T cell receptor beta chain was identified in a study of blood T cell repertoires in COVID-19. For the study at large: There were acute and convalescent COVID-19 samples, and they came from the United States, Italy and Spain. Sample material is recorded as cDNA or gDNA derived from T cells, B-cell-depleted T cells, or PBMCs.

Sequenced by immunoSEQ multiplex PCR; TCRdb stores in-frame clones only, minus some. The profile shows 150,000 to 200,000 clones, approximately 79% of them singletons. The CDR3 is 12 amino acids. V was trimmed by 4 bases and J by 8 bases, leaving 11 bases between them. The germline gives CDR1 LNHDA, CDR2 SQIVND (reference sequence). The receptor comes from a man in his 60s with active or convalescent COVID-19. Sample: peripheral blood. This chain links TRBV19 with TRBJ1-2, with a weak D call TRBD1 (6 bases). CDR3 in amino acids: CASSRLQGGYTF. The CDR3 DNA is TGTGCCAGTAGTAGGCTCCAGGGGGGCTACACCTTC. The full variable domain, completed using reference TRBV19 and TRBJ1-2, is DGGITQSPKYLFRKEGQNVTLSCEQNLNHDAMYWYRQDPGQGLRLIYYSQIVNDFQKGDIAEGYSVSREKKESFPLTVTSAQKNPTAFYLCASSRLQGGYTFGSGTRLTVV.